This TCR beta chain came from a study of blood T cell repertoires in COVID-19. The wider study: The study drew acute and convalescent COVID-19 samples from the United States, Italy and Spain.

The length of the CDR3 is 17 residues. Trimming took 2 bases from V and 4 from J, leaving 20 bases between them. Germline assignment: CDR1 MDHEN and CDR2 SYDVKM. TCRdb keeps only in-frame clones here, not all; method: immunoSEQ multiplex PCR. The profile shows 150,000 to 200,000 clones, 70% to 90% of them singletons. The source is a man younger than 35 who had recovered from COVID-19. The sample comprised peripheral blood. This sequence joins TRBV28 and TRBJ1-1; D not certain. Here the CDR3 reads CASSLNGVYGLVTEAFF. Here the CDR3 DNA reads TGTGCCAGCAGTTTAAATGGAGTTTACGGGTTGGTCACTGAAGCTTTCTTT.